Sequencing of this T cell receptor (beta chain) was carried out in a study of blood T cells in healthy people across ages. The sample holds many counts of this clonotype. The authors ran a second PCR of 7 to 11 cycles using a sample-barcoded 5' primer and a J-beta primer mix. In TCRdb, the 5' RACE reads were re-called with MiXCR into one record per CDR3 protein. Found here are 1.5 million to 2 million distinct CDR3 sequences, roughly 27% of them singletons; the top ten hold roughly 8.2%. CDR1 is MNHEY and CDR2 is SVGEGT in the germline V gene. V lost 7 bases to trimming and J lost 5 bases; unmatched junction nucleotides: 2. The CDR3 covers 13 residues. Approximately 9 milliliters was the volume of peripheral blood drawn from each donor.

The chain combines TRBV6-2 or TRBV6-3 with TRBJ2-7; 13 bases agree with TRBD2. The origin of this receptor is a woman aged 25 to 39 in good health. Sequencing input: blood. CDR3: CASTGLAGDEQYF. CDR3 nucleotides: TGTGCCAGCACCGGACTAGCGGGAGACGAGCAGTACTTC.